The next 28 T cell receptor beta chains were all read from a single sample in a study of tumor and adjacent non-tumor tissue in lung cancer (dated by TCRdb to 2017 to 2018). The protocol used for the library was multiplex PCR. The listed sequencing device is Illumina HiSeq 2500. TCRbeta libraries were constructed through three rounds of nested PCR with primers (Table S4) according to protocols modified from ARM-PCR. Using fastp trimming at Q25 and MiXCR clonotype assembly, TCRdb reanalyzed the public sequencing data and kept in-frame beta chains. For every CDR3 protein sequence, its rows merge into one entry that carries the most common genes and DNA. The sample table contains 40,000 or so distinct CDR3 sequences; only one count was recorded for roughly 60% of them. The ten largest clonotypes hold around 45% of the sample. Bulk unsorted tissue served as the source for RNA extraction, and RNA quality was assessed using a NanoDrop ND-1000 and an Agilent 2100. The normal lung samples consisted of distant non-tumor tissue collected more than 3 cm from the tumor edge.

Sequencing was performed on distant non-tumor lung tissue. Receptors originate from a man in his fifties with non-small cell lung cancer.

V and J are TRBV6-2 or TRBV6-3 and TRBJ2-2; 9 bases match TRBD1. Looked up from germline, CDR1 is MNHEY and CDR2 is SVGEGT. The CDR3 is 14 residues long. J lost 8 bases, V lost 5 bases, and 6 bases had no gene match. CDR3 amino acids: CASSRSGTGGELFF. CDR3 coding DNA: TGTGCCAGCAGTCGATCCGGGACAGGGGGGGAGCTGTTTTTT.

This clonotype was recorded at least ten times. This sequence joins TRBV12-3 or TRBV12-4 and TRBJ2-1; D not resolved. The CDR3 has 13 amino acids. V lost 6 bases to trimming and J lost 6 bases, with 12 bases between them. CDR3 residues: CASSPRSTNEQFF. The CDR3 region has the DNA TGTGCCAGCAGCCCCCGTTCTACCAATGAGCAGTTCTTC.

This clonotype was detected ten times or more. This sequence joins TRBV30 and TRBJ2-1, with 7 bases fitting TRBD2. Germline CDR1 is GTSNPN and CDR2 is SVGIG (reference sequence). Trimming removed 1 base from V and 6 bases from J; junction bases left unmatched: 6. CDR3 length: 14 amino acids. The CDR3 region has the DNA TGTGCCTGGAGTGGTGCGGGAGAGAGCAATGAGCAGTTCTTC. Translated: CAWSGAGESNEQFF.

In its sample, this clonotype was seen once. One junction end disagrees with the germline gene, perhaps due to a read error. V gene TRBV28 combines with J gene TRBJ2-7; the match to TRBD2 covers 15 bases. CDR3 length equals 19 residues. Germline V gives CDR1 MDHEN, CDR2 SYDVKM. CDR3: CASSILGLAGGKAYGERYF. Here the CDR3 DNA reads TGTGCCAGCAGTATATTGGGACTAGCGGGAGGAAAGGCATATGGCGAGCGGTACTTC.

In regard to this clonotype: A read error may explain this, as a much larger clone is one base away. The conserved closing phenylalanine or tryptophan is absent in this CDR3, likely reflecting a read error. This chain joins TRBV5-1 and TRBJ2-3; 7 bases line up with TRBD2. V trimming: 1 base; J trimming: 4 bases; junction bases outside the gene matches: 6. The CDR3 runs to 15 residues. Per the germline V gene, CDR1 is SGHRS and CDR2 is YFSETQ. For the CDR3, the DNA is TGCGCCAGCAGCTTGAGGCGGGAGCGCGCAGATACGCAGTATTTG. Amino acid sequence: CASSLRRERADTQYL.

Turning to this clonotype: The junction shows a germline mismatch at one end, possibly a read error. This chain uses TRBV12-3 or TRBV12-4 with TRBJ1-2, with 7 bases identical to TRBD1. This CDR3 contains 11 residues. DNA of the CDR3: TGTGCCAACAAGCAGGGGGATGGCGACACCTTC. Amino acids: CANKQGDGDTF.

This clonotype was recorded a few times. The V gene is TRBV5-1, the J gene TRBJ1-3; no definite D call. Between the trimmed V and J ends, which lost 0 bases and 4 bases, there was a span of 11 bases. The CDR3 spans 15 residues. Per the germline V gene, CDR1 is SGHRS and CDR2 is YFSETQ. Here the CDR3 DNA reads TGCGCCAGCAGCTTGGACGCGCCCGGGGGAAACACCATATATTTT. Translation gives CASSLDAPGGNTIYF.

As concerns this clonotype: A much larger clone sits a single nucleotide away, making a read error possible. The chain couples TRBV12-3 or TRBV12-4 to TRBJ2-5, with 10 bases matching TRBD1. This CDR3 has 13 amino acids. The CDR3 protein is CSSSPGQGLPQYF. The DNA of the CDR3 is TGTTCCAGCAGCCCGGGACAGGGGCTTCCCCAGTACTTC.

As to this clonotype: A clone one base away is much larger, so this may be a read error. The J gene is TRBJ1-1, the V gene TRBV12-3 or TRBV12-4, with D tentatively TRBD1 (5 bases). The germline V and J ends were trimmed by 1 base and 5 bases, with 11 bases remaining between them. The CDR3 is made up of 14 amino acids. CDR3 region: CASSLGGWVTEAFF. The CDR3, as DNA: TGTGCCAGCAGTTTAGGGGGGTGGGTGACTGAAGCTTTCTTT.

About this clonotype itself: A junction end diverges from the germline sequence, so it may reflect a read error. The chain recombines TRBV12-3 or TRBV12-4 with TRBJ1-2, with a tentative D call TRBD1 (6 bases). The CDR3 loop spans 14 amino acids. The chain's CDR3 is CASRLGTGSYGYAF. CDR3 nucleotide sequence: TGTGCCAGCAGGCTTGGTACAGGGAGTTATGGCTACGCCTTC.

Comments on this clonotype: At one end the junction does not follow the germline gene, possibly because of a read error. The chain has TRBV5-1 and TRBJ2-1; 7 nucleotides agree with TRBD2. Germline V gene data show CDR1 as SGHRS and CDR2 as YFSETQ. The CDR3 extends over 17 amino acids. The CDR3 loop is CTSSLGLVGEGGNEQFF. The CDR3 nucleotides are TGCACCAGCAGCCTCGGACTAGTGGGAGAAGGAGGCAATGAGCAGTTCTTC. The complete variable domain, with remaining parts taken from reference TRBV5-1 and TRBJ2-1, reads KAGVTQTPRYLIKTRGQQVTLSCSPISGHRSVSWYQQTPGQGLQFLFEYFSETQRNKGNFPGRFSGRQFSNSRSEMNVSTLELGDSALYLCTSSLGLVGEGGNEQFFGPGTRLTVL.

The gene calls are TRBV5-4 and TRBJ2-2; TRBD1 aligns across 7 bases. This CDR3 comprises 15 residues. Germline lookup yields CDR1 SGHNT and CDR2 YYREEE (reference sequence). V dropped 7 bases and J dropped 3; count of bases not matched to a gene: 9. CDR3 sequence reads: CASGWRTGDTGELFF. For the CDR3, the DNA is TGTGCCAGCGGCTGGAGGACAGGAGACACCGGGGAGCTGTTTTTT.

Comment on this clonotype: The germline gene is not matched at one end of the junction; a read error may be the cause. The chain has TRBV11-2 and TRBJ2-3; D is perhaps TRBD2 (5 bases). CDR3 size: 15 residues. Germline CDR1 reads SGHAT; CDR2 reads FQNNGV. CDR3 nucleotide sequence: TGTGCCAGCGGCTTAATGAGCTCTAGCACATGTACGCAGTATTTT. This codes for CASGLMSSSTCTQYF.

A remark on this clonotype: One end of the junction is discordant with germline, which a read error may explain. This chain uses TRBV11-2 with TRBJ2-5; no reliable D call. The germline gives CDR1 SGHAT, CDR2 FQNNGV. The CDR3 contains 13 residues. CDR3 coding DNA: TGTACCAGCAGCAATGGCAGACAAGAGACCCGGTACTTC. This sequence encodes CTSSNGRQETRYF.

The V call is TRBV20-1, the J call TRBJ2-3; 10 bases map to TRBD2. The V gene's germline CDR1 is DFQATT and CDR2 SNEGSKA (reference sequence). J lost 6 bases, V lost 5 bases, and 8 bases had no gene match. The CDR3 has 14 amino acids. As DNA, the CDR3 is TGCAGTGCTCACCTAGCGGGAGTTACGGATACGCAGTATTTT. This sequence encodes CSAHLAGVTDTQYF.

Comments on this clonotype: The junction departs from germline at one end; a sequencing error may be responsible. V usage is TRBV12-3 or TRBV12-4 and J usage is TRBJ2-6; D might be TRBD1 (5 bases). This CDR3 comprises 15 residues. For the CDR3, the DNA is TGTGCCAGTAGTTTACGGGTGGCTGGGGCCAACGTCCTGGCTTTC. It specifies CASSLRVAGANVLAF.

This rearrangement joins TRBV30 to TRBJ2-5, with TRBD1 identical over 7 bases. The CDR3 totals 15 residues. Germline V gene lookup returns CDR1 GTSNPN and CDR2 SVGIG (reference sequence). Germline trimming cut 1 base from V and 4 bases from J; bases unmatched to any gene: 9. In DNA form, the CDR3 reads TGTGCCTGGAGTGCGGGCGCAGGGGGATCAGAGACCCAGTACTTC. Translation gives CAWSAGAGGSETQYF. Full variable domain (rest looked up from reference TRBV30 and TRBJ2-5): SQTIHQWPATLVQPVGSPLSLECTVEGTSNPNLYWYRQAAGRGLQLLFYSVGIGQISSEVPQNLSASRPQDRQFILSSKKLLLSDSGFYLCAWSAGAGGSETQYFGPGTRLLVL.

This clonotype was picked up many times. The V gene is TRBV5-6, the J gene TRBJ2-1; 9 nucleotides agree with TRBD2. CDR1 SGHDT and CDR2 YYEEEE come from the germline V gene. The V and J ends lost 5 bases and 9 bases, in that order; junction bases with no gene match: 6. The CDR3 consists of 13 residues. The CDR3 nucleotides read TGTGCCAGCAGATTTAGCGGGGGAGGTGAGCAGTTCTTC. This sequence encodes CASRFSGGGEQFF.

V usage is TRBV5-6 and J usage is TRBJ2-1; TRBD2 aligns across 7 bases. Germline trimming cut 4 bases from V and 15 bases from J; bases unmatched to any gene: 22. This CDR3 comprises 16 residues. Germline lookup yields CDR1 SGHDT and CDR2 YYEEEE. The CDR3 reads CASSPTSRSSYNEWFF. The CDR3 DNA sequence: TGTGCCAGCAGCCCGACTAGCCGGAGCTCCTACAATGAGTGGTTCTTC.

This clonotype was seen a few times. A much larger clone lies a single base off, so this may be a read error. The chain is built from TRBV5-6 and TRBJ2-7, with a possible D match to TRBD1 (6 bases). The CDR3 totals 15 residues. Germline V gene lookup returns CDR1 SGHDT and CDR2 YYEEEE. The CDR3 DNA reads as TGTGCCAACAGCTTGGTGGGACAAGGAATTGACGAGCAGTACTTC. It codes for CANSLVGQGIDEQYF.

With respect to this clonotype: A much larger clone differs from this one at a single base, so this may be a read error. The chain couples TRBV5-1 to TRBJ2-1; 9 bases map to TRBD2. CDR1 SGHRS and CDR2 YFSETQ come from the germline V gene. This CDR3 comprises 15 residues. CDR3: CASSWTGTSYDEHFF. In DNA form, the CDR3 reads TGCGCCAGCAGCTGGACCGGGACTAGCTACGATGAGCACTTCTTC.

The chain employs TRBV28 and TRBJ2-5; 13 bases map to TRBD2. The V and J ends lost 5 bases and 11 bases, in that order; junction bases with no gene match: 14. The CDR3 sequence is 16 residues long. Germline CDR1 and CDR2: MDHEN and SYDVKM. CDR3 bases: TGTGCCAGCAGTCAATCCTTACTAGCGGGAGGGCCTTCGCAGTACTTC. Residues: CASSQSLLAGGPSQYF.

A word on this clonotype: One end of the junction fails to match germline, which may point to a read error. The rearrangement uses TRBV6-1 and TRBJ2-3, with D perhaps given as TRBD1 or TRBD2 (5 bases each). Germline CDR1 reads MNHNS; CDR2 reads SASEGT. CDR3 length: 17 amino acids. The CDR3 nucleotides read TGTGCCAGCAGTGCACCTAGGGAGCGCAGGGCGGTAGATACACAGTATTTT. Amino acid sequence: CASSAPRERRAVDTQYF.

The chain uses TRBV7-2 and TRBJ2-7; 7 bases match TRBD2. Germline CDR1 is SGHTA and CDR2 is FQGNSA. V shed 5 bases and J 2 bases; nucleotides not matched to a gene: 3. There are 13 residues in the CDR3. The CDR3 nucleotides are TGTGCCAGCAGCCACGGGGGGACCTACGAGCAGTACTTC. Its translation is CASSHGGTYEQYF.

CDR3 sequence (DNA): TGCGCCAGCAGCTTGTCATTCGGCACCGGGGAGCTGTTTTTT. It yields the protein CASSLSFGTGELFF. This chain joins TRBV5-1 and TRBJ2-2; the D is unclear. Germline CDR1 SGHRS, CDR2 YFSETQ. The CDR3 is 14 residues long. Trimming took off 1 base at V and 4 bases at J, with 8 bases between the two ends.

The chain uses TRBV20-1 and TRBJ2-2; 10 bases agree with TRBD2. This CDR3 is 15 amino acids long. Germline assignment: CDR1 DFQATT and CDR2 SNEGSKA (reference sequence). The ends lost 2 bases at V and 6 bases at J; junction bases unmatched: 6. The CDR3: CSARPSGGGAGELFF. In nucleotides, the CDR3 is TGCAGTGCTAGACCTAGCGGGGGAGGAGCCGGGGAGCTGTTTTTT.

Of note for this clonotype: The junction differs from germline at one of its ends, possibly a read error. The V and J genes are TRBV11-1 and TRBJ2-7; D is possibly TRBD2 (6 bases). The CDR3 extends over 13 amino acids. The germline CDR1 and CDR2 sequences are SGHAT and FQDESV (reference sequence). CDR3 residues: CASSLLGLLEQYF. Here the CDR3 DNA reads TGTGCCAGCAGTTTATTGGGACTCTTGGAACAGTATTTC.

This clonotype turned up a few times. CDR3 nucleotide sequence: TGTGCCAGCAGTCCGGGACAGGGGGCGCGGATCTATGGCTACACCTTC. Its protein is CASSPGQGARIYGYTF. The chain has TRBV28 and TRBJ1-2, with 12 bases lining up with TRBD1. CDR1 is MDHEN and CDR2 is SYDVKM in the germline V gene. This CDR3 is built from 16 residues. Losses at the gene ends were 5 bases for V and 4 bases for J; bases not matched to a gene: 8.